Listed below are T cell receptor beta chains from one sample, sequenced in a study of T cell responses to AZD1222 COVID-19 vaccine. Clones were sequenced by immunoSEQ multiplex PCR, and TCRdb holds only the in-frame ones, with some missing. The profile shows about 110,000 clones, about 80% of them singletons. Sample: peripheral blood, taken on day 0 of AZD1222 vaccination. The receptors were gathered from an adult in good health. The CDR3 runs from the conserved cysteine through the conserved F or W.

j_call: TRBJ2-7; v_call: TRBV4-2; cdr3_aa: CASSQDGGQIGAEQYF
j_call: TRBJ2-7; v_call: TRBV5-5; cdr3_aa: CASSLAGGSYEQYF
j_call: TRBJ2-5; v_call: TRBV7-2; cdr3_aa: CASSRTNRGETQYF
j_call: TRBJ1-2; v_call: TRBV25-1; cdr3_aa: CASSEHSLGYTF
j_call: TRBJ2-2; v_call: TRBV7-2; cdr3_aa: CASSLTRGTGELFF
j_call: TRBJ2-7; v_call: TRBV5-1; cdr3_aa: CASSRTGGRSYEQYF
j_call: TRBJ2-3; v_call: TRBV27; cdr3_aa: CASSTSVSYTDTQYF
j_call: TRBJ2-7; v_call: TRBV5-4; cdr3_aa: CASSRGTSGGFDEQYF
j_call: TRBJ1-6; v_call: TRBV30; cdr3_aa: CAWSVIRNSPLHF
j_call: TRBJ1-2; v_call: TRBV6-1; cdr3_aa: CASSEGQGVQYGYTF
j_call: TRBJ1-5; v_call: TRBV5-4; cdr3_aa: CASSLEGANQPQHF
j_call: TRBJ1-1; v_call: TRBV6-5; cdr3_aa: CASSYGVFMNTEAFF
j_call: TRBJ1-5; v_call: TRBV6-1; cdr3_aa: CASSGRTPQGNQPQHF
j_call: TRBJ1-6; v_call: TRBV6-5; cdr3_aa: CASSRSGPYNSPLHF
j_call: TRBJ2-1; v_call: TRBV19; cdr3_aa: CASSGHGGNEQFF
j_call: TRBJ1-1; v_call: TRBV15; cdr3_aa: CATSRDSRGDTEAFF
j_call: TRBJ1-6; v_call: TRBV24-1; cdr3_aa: CATSEGVAKALHF
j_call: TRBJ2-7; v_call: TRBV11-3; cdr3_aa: CASSHAEGQGADEQYF
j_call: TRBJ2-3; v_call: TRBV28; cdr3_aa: CASSFLGKASGSRDTQYF
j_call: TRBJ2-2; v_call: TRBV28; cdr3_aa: CASSFGAGAPPYTGELFF
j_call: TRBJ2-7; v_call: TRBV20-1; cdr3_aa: CSASVAASYEQYF
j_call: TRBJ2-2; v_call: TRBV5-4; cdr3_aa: CASSSGGLAGGIGELFF
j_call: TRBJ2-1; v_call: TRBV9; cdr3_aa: CASSAEGGLYNEQFF
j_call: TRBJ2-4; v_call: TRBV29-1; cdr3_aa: CSAELMRSKNIQYF
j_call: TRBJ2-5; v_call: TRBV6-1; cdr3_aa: CASSDAQETQYF
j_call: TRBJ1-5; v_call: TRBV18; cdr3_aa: CASSPTAVSKPQHF